This TCR beta chain was captured by sequencing in a study of cytomegalovirus exposure and HLA in healthy donors. Whole-study context: Drawn from HLA-typed donors, around 85 million unique TCRs were held in an early data release.

The PCR had 60 Vbeta and 13 Jbeta primers. Clones were read by immunoSEQ multiplex PCR, and TCRdb kept only the in-frame ones, dropping some. There are 170,000 or so clones in the sample; around 83% occur only once, and 1.6% lies in the top ten. V shed 0 bases and J 4 bases; nucleotides not matched to a gene: 11. CDR3 size: 18 residues. In germline, CDR1 is MGHRA, CDR2 YSYEKL. This clone has more than one count but fewer than ten. Material: PBMCs. This TCR was sampled from a man aged 45-65 years in good health and CMV-seronegative. The gene calls are TRBV4-1 and TRBJ2-4, with 8 bases identical to TRBD1. This CDR3 reads CASSQDSDREVMKNIQYF. Here the CDR3 DNA reads TGCGCCAGCAGCCAAGACTCGGACAGGGAAGTTATGAAAAACATTCAGTACTTC.